Included here is one T cell receptor beta chain sequence, with context. Its antigen remains unknown. Germline lookup yields CDR1 SGDLS and CDR2 YYNGEE. The V end was cut by 0 bases, the J end by 8 bases, with 11 bases between. The CDR3 covers 14 residues. The data were obtained in a study of OX40 agonist ivuxolimab in advanced cancers. Background on the study: Every 2 weeks, ivuxolimab was infused into the patients intravenously at between 0.01 and 10 mg/kg. A diagnosis of hepatocellular carcinoma, melanoma, renal cell or head and neck cancer was present in dose-escalation patients. Overall study results and limits: Both blood CD4+ and CD8+ T cells showed clonal growth by week 6 at 0.1 to 3.0 mg/kg.

It was autoimmune disease history or systemic immunosuppression that excluded patients. The assay was immunoSEQ multiplex PCR, and TCRdb's table has in-frame clones only and misses some. The repertoire holds 75,000 to 100,000 clones, approximately 90% seen once, with roughly 2.1% in the top ten. The clonotype originates from an adult with an advanced solid tumor such as melanoma, head and neck, liver or kidney cancer. Material: CD4+ or CD8+ T cells sorted from blood, obtained in a trial of the OX40 agonist ivuxolimab. The J gene is TRBJ1-4, the V gene TRBV9; D is unresolved. Here the CDR3 DNA reads TGTGCCAGCAGCGTAGGGGTAACGGTAGAAAAACTGTTTTTT. Protein product: CASSVGVTVEKLFF. Filled out from reference TRBV9 and TRBJ1-4, the complete variable domain reads DSGVTQTPKHLITATGQRVTLRCSPRSGDLSVYWYQQSLDQGLQFLIQYYNGEERAKGNILERFSAQQFPDLHSELNLSSLELGDSALYFCASSVGVTVEKLFFGSGTQLSVL.